This T cell receptor beta chain was captured in a study of identical twins (dated by TCRdb to 2016 to 2017). With respect to the entire study: The study deep-sequenced TCR alpha and beta repertoires from monozygotic twins, unrelated adults of various ages and cord blood to test whether fetal clonotypes persist. To rule out contamination, the twin experiments were replicated at different times with different library preparation protocols. Paper-wide results and their limitations: Abundant cord blood beta clonotypes carried fewer insertions; young adult naive repertoires showed a weaker similar trend, while memory repertoires showed none. In beta out-of-frame sequences, excess twin sharing was weaker, because having fewer shared sequences lowered the signal-to-noise ratio. Because the same donors could not be followed over many years, conclusions were based on cross-sectional statistical analysis. Zero-insertion analyses could be partly confounded by invariant T cells such as MAIT and iNKT, though diverse VJ usage argued against such confounding for most clonotypes. In monozygotic twins, out-of-frame TCR alpha sharing was systematically underestimated by recombination models, although the models agreed with sharing between unrelated individuals. Compared with coincidental sharing between unrelated individuals, an excess of low generation-probability sequences was observed among out-of-frame TCR alpha sequences shared between twins.

The library relied on 5' RACE. The sequencer listed for this sample is Illumina HiSeq 2000. A universal primer binding site was introduced by template switching, and a unique molecular identifier was present in the final cDNA, enabling accurate counting of TCR cDNA molecules. Specific primers in the conserved constant-segment region were used to synthesize first-strand cDNA for the TCR alpha and beta chains. To control for contamination, every cDNA library was double barcoded, receiving both a SMART-Mk sample barcode and Illumina barcodes. TruSeq adapter sequences, together with Illumina sample barcodes, were added in two successive PCR steps. TCR alpha and beta cDNA libraries were sequenced on the Illumina HiSeq platform with custom primers. Regarding the original processing steps: MiGEC processed the raw reads to extract unique molecular identifiers, while MiXCR was used to determine the CDR3 positions. For each individual, recombination models were inferred using an EM algorithm with the repgenHMM and IGoR tools. Shared clonotype analysis was performed with the tcR package in R, normalizing sharing by the product of cloneset sizes. To study raw recombination free of thymic and clonal selection effects, out-of-frame nonproductive sequences were analyzed. In-frame beta chains were kept once TCRdb had trimmed the public reads at Q25 with fastp and called clones with MiXCR. Each record represents a unique CDR3 protein, reported with the most common genes and DNA among its rows. TCRdb's processing, not the authors', yielded these V and J calls. The sample has about 530,000 distinct CDR3 sequences on record, under 25% of them singletons. The ten largest account for approximately 0.5% of the sample.

A few counts support this clonotype. The antigen this receptor binds is unknown. No base-level quality is on record; no much larger clone is a single base apart. All donors were healthy Caucasians. Three pairs of female monozygotic twins, all aged roughly 18 to 29 years, were included in the twin cohort. Positive isolation kits from Invitrogen were used to isolate the CD4+ and CD8+ T cell populations. Trimming at the junction amounts to 10 bases on V and 0 bases on J, and the germline ends lie 19 bases apart. From the cysteine through the phenylalanine, the CDR3 covers 15 amino acids. Of all the DNA, just the CDR3 is kept, 45 bases in frame from base 1. CDR1 and CDR2 are read off the germline V gene (reference sequence) as MNHEY and SMNVEV. The same data also went into a second study, on yellow fever vaccine responses in identical twins. Drawing on the second study: According to the authors, the vaccine-induced T cell response in identical twins seemed to be partly convergent and partly specific to each individual. In identical twins, the study followed T cell clones that responded to the vaccine with precision.

Source material: CD4+ T cells sorted from blood. Recombination linked TRBV27 to TRBJ2-7; the D region possibly corresponds to TRBD2 (6 bases align). This clonotype was obtained from a woman younger than 35 in good health. Read as DNA, the sequence is TGTGCCACCTTGAGGAGTAGCGGAAGCTCCTACGAGCAGTACTTC. Its translation reads: CATLRSSGSSYEQYF.